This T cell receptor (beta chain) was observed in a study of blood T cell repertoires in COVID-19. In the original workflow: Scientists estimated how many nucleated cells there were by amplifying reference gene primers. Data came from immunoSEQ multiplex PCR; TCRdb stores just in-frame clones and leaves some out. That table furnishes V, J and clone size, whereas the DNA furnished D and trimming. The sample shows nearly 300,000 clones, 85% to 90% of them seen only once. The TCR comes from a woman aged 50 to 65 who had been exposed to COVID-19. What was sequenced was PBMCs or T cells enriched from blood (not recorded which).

The CDR3 sequence: CASSLSPAGNQPQHF. In DNA form, the CDR3 reads TGTGCCAGCAGCCTTAGTCCGGCGGGCAATCAGCCCCAGCATTTT. V and J are TRBV5-4 and TRBJ1-5, with no clear D. Per the germline V gene, CDR1 is SGHNT and CDR2 is YYREEE (reference sequence). The CDR3 spans 15 residues. V was cut by 4 bases and J by 2 bases, with 13 bases left in between.